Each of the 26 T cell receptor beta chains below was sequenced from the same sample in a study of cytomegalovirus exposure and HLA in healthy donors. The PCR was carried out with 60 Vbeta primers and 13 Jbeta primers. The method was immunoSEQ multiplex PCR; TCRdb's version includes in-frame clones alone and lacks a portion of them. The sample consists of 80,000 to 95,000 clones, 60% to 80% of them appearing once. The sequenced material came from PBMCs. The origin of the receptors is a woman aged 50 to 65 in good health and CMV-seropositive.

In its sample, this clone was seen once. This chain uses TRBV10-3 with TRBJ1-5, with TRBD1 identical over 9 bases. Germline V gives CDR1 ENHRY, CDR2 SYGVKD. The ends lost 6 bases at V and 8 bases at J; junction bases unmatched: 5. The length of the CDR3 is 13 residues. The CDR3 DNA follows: TGTGCCATCAGGGGACAGGGAGAAGAGCCCCAGCATTTT. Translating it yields CAIRGQGEEPQHF.

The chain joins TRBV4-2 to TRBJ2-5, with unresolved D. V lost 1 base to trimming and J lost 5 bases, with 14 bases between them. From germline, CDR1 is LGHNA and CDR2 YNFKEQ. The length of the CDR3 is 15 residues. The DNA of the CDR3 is TGTGCCAGCAGCCAAGGTAGCAACCCTTCGGAGACCCAGTACTTC. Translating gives CASSQGSNPSETQYF.

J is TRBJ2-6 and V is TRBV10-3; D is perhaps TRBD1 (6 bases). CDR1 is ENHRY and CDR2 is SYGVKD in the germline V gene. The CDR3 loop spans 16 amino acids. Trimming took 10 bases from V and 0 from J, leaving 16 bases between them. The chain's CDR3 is CASRQGLVSGANVLTF. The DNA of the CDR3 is TGTGCCAGCCGGCAGGGGTTGGTCTCTGGGGCCAACGTCCTGACTTTC.

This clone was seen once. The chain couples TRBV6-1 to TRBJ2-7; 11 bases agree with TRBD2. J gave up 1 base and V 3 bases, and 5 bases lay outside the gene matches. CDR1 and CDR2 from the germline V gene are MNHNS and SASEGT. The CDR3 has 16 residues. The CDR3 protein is CASSDVTSGGSYEQYF. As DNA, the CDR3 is TGTGCCAGCAGTGACGTTACTAGCGGGGGATCCTACGAGCAGTACTTC.

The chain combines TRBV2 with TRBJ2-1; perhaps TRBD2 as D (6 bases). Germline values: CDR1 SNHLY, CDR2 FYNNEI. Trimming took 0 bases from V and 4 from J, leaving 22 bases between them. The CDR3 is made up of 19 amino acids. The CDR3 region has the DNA TGTGCCAGCAGTGAAGCGCTTCAGGGCTTACTAGCCAGGTACAATGAGCAGTTCTTC. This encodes CASSEALQGLLARYNEQFF.

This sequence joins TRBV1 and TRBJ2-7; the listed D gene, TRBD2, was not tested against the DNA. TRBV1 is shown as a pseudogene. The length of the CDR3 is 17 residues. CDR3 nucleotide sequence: TGCACCAGCAGCCAAGATTCTAGACTAGCGGGATCCTACGAGCAGTACTTC. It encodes CTSSQDSRLAGSYEQYF.

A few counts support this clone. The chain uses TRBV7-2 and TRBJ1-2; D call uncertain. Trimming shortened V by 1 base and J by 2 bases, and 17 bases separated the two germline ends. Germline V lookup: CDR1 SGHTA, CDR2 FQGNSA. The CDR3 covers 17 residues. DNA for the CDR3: TGTGCCAGCAGCTTAGTGCCTCCCATCTCAGGAAACTATGGCTACACCTTC. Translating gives CASSLVPPISGNYGYTF. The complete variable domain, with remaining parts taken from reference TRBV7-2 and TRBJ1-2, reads GAGVSQSPSNKVTEKGKDVELRCDPISGHTALYWYRQSLGQGLEFLIYFQGNSAPDKSGLPSDRFSAERTGGSVSTLTIQRTQQEDSAVYLCASSLVPPISGNYGYTFGSGTRLTVV.

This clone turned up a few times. This CDR3 is CASSGNDGEAQYF. DNA of the CDR3: TGTGCCAGCAGCGGGAACGACGGGGAGGCCCAGTACTTC. The chain combines TRBV5-4 with TRBJ2-5; D might be TRBD2 (6 bases). The CDR3 is made up of 13 amino acids. CDR1 and CDR2 (germline): SGHNT, YYREEE (reference sequence). V gave up 4 bases and J gave up 9 bases, with 16 bases separating them.

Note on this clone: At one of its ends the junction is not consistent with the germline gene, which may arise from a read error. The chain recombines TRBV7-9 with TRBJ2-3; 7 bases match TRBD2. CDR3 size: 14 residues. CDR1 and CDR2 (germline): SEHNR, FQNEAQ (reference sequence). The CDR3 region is CSSSLAPGRGTQYF. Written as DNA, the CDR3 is TGTTCCAGCAGCTTAGCCCCAGGGAGGGGTACGCAGTATTTT. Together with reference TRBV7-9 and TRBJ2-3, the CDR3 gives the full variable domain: DTGVSQNPRHKITKRGQNVTFRCDPISEHNRLYWYRQTLGQGPEFLTYFQNEAQLEKSRLLSDRFSAERPKGSFSTLEIQRTEQGDSAMYLCSSSLAPGRGTQYFGPGTRLTVL.

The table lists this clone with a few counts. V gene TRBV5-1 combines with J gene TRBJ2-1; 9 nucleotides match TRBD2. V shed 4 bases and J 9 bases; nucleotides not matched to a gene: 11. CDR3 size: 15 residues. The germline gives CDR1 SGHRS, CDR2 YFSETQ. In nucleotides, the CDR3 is TGCGCCAGCAGCCCCCGGCAAGCGGGAGGAGGTGAGCAGTTCTTC. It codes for CASSPRQAGGGEQFF.

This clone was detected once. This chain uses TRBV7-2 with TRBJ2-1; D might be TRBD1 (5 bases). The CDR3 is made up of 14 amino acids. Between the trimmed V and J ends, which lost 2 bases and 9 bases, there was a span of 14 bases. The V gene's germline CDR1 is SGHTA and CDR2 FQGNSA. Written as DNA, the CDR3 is TGTGCCAGCAGCTTATCCCGGCAGGGCGGTGAGCAGTTCTTC. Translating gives CASSLSRQGGEQFF. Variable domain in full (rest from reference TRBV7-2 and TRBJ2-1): GAGVSQSPSNKVTEKGKDVELRCDPISGHTALYWYRQSLGQGLEFLIYFQGNSAPDKSGLPSDRFSAERTGGSVSTLTIQRTQQEDSAVYLCASSLSRQGGEQFFGPGTRLTVL.

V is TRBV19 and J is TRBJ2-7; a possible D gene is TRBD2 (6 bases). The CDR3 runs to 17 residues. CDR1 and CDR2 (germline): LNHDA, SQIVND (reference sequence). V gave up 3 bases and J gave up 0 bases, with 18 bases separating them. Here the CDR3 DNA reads TGTGCCAGTAGTATCAGCGGGTTAGGGGCCCACTCCTACGAGCAGTACTTC. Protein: CASSISGLGAHSYEQYF.

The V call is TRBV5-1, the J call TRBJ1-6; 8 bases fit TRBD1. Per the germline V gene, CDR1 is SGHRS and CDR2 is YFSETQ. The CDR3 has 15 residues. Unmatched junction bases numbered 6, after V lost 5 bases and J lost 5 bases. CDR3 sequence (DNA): TGCGCCAGCAGTTTTAGGACAGGGAATAATTCACCCCTCCACTTT. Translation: CASSFRTGNNSPLHF.

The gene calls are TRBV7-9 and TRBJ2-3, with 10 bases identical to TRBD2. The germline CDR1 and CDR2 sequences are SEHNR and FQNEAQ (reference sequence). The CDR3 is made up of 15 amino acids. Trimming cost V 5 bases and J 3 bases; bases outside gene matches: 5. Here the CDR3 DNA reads TGTGCCAGCAGCCGCTCTAGCGGGAGTACAGATACGCAGTATTTT. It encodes CASSRSSGSTDTQYF.

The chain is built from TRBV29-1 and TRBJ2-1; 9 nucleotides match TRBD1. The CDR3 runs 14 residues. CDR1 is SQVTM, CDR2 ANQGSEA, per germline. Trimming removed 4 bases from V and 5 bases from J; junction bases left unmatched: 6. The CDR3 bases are TGCAGCGTTGTTGGGACAGGGTTCCACAATGAGCAGTTCTTC. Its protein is CSVVGTGFHNEQFF.

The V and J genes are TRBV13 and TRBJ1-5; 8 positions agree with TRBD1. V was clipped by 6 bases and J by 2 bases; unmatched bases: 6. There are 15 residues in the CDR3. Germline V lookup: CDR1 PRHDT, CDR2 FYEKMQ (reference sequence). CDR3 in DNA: TGTGCCAGCAGGAACCCGGGACAGGGCAATCAGCCCCAGCATTTT. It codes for CASRNPGQGNQPQHF.

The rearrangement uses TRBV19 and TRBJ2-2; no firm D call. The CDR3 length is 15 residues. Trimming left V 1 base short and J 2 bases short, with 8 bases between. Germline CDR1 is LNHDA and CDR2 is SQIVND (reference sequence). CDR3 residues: CASSIVAANTGELFF. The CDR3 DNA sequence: TGTGCCAGTAGTATAGTAGCAGCTAACACCGGGGAGCTGTTTTTT.

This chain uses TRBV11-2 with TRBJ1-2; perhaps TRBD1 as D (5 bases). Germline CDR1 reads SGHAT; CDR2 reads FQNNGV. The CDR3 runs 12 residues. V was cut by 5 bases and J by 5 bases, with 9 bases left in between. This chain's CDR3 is CASSVTGYGYTF. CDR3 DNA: TGTGCCAGCAGCGTAACAGGATATGGCTACACCTTC. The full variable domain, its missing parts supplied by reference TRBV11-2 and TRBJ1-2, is EAGVAQSPRYKIIEKRQSVAFWCNPISGHATLYWYQQILGQGPKLLIQFQNNGVVDDSQLPKDRFSAERLKGVDSTLKIQPAKLEDSAVYLCASSVTGYGYTFGSGTRLTVV.

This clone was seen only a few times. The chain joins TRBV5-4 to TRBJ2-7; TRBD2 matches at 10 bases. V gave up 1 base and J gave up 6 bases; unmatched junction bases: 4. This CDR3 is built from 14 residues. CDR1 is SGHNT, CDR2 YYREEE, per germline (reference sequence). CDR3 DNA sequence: TGTGCCAGCAGCTTGCCACTAGCGGGAAGCGAGCAGTACTTC. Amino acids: CASSLPLAGSEQYF. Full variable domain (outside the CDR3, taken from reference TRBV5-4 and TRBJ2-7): ETGVTQSPTHLIKTRGQQVTLRCSSQSGHNTVSWYQQALGQGPQFIFQYYREEENGRGNFPPRFSGLQFPNYSSELNVNALELDDSALYLCASSLPLAGSEQYFGPGTRLTVT.

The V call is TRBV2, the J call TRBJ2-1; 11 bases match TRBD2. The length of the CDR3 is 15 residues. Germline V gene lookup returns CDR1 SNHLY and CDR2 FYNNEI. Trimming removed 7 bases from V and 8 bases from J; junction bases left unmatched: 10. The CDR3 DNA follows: TGTGCCAGCAAGAATAGCGGGAGGGCCTTTTATGAGCAGTTCTTC. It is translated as CASKNSGRAFYEQFF.

The chain's CDR3 is CACTGQVQETQYF. The CDR3 nucleotides are TGTGCCTGCACAGGACAGGTCCAAGAGACCCAGTACTTC. The chain has TRBV30 and TRBJ2-5; 7 bases agree with TRBD1. Trimming cost V 6 bases and J 1 base; bases outside gene matches: 5. Germline V gene data show CDR1 as GTSNPN and CDR2 as SVGIG (reference sequence). This CDR3 contains 13 residues. Full variable domain (missing parts from reference TRBV30 and TRBJ2-5): SQTIHQWPATLVQPVGSPLSLECTVEGTSNPNLYWYRQAAGRGLQLLFYSVGIGQISSEVPQNLSASRPQDRQFILSSKKLLLSDSGFYLCACTGQVQETQYFGPGTRLLVL.

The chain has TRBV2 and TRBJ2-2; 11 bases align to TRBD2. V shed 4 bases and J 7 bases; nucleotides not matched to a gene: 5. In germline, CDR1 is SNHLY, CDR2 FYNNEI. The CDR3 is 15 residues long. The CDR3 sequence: CASSGLAGWGGELFF. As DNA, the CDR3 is TGTGCCAGCAGTGGACTAGCGGGATGGGGCGGGGAGCTGTTTTTT.

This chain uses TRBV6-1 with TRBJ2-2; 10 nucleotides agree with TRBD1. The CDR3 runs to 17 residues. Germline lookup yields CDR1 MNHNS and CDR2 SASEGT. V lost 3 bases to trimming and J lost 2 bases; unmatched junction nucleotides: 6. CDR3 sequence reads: CASSDVGTGDNTGELFF. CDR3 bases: TGTGCCAGCAGTGACGTAGGGACAGGGGATAACACCGGGGAGCTGTTTTTT.

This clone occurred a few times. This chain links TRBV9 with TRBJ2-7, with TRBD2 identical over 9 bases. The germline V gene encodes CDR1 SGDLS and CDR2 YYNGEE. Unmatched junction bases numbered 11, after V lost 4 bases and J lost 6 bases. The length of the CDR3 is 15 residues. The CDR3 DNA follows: TGTGCCAGCAGCACTTATAGCGGGAGCCCCGGCGAGCAGTACTTC. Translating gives CASSTYSGSPGEQYF.

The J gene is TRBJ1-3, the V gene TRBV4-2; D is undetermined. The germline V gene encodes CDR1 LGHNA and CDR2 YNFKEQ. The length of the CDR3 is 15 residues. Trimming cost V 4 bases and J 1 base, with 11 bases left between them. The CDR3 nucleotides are TGTGCCAGCAGCCCACCCCGAGGGTCTGGAAACACCATATATTTT. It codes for CASSPPRGSGNTIYF.

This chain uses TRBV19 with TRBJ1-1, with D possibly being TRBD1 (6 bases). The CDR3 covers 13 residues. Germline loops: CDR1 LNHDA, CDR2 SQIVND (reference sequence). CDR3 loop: CGGQLFWNTEAFF. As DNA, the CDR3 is TGTGGGGGACAACTGTTTTGGAACACTGAAGCTTTCTTT.